The T cell receptor (beta chain) under discussion was sequenced for a study of blood T cell repertoires in COVID-19 (dated by TCRdb to the early 2020s). Regarding the study in general: The collaborator samples originated in the United States, Italy and Spain and spanned the acute and convalescent phases of COVID-19. The prospective study material was composed of cDNA or gDNA derived from T cells, B-cell-depleted T cells, or PBMCs. Deeply sampled blood TCRbeta repertoires from subjects exposed to, actively infected with, or recovered from COVID-19 were included in the dataset. The repertoires were made available in a free public database intended to serve as a resource for research on the immune response to SARS-CoV-2. Samples came from the ongoing ImmuneRACE study (first 160 participants) plus 1,254 subjects from 6 global collaborators. Sample metadata almost always included a de-identified subject ID, COVID-19 status, age in years and sex. Where HLA class I and class II types were available, the types were taken from metadata supplied by the sample provider, not from assay-based typing. Broader findings and caveats from the paper: How much clinical and demographic metadata was included differed by source and by participant, and the metadata was provided uncurated.

The germline V gene (reference sequence) supplies CDR1 GTSNPN and CDR2 SVGIG. The CDR3 spans 14 residues, from the cysteine through the phenylalanine. The only DNA kept is the CDR3, 42 bases in frame from the first base. V is clipped by 5 bases and J by 0 bases, and the sequence between their germline boundaries is 10 bases long. Whole blood was collected in K2EDTA tubes by collaborating institutions according to the institutions' own protocols. For TCRbeta analysis, collaborators shipped samples as frozen whole blood, isolated PBMCs, or DNA extracted from either of those sample types. About this clone: No cognate antigen has been identified for it. No base quality values were provided; no much bigger clone lies one nucleotide off.

TCRbeta CDR3 regions were amplified from genomic DNA using the immunoSEQ Assay, a bias-controlled multiplex PCR. The authors' analysis ran thus. The number of nucleated cells in each sample was estimated by amplification of reference gene primers within the assay. To quantify the absolute abundance of each unique TCRbeta CDR3 rearrangement, sequence reads were collapsed and filtered. Productive Simpson clonality was computed per sample as the square root of Simpson's diversity index over productive rearrangements. TCRdb retrieved this table from immuneACCESS and kept in-frame rearrangements only. Not all clones are present; in checked studies, unresolved V genes account for under half, and no reason is known for the remainder. From that table come the V and J calls and clone size; the DNA was used to work out D and trimming. Counted in this sample were over 60,000 clones; roughly 82% of them appeared once. The ten largest account for about 16% of the sample.

Recombination linked TRBV30 to TRBJ2-2, with no confident D gene call. This TCR was sampled from a man older than 75 with active COVID-19. Sequencing was carried out using peripheral blood. CDR3 region: CAWLRQTNTGELFF. The DNA is as follows: TGTGCCTGGCTGCGGCAAACGAACACCGGGGAGCTGTTTTTT.